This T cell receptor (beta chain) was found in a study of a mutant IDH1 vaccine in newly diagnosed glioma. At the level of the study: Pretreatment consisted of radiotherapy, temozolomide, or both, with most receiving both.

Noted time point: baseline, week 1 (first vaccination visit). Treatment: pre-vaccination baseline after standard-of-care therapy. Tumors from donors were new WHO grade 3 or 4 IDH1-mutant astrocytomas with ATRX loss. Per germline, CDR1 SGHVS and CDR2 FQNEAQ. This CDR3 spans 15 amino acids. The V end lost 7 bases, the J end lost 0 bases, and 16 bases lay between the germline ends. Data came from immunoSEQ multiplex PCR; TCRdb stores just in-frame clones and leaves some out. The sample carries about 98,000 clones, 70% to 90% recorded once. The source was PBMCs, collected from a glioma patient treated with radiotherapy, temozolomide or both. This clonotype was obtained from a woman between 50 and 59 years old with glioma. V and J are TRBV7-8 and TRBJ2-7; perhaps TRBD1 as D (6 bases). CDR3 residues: CASNPLGGSSYEQYF. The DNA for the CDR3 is TGTGCCAGCAACCCGTTAGGGGGTAGCTCCTACGAGCAGTACTTC.